This entry lists 8 T cell receptor beta chains sequenced from one sample in a study of blood T cells in healthy people across ages. Using a J-beta primer mix together with a sample-barcoded 5' primer, a second PCR was run for about 6 to 12 cycles. TCRdb reanalysed the 5' RACE reads using MiXCR and keeps one entry per CDR3 protein. The repertoire holds about 730,000 distinct CDR3 sequences, 40% to 45% seen once, with around 20% in the top ten. The material sequenced was blood. Every receptor here comes from a woman aged 60-75 years in good health.

CDR3 in DNA: TGTGCCAGCAGCCAAGCGGAGGGTCGGGGCTACGAGCAGTACTTC. Translating it yields CASSQAEGRGYEQYF. V usage is TRBV3-1 and J usage is TRBJ2-7; possible D gene TRBD2, 6 bases. CDR1 LGHDT and CDR2 YNNKEL come from the germline V gene (reference sequence). The CDR3 length is 15 residues. V lost 1 base, J lost 3 bases, and 13 bases lay in between.

The CDR3 protein is CASSLRLAGEVGNEQFF. In nucleotides, the CDR3 is TGTGCCAGCAGCCTTCGATTAGCGGGAGAGGTAGGCAATGAGCAGTTCTTC. The chain employs TRBV11-3 and TRBJ2-1, with 9 bases lining up with TRBD2. The CDR3 has 17 amino acids. J lost 6 bases, V lost 5 bases, and 14 bases had no gene match. Germline loops: CDR1 SGHNT, CDR2 YENEEA.

The chain's CDR3 is CASSLPKNGLSYEQYF. The CDR3 DNA reads as TGTGCCAGCAGTTTACCCAAAAATGGACTATCCTACGAGCAGTACTTC. The chain is built from TRBV28 and TRBJ2-7; tentatively, D is TRBD2 (6 bases). Trimming took off 2 bases at V and 1 base at J, with 15 bases between the two ends. Germline values: CDR1 MDHEN, CDR2 SYDVKM. The CDR3 extends over 16 amino acids.

This rearrangement joins TRBV7-2 to TRBJ1-2; D not certain. Trimming took off 3 bases at V and 6 bases at J, with 11 bases between the two ends. CDR3 length: 13 amino acids. Germline values: CDR1 SGHTA, CDR2 FQGNSA. CDR3 nucleotide sequence: TGTGCCAGCAGCTTGCCAAGGAGACATGGCTACACCTTC. Encoded protein: CASSLPRRHGYTF.

This sequence joins TRBV3-1 and TRBJ2-1; perhaps TRBD2 as D (7 bases). CDR3 length: 15 amino acids. The germline V gene encodes CDR1 LGHDT and CDR2 YNNKEL (reference sequence). V was clipped by 4 bases and J by 9 bases, with 19 bases between them. Here the CDR3 DNA reads TGTGCCAGCAGCCTGGCGGGAGAGGGGGTCGGTGAGCAGTTCTTC. Translating it yields CASSLAGEGVGEQFF.

The V call is TRBV25-1, the J call TRBJ2-7, with D tentatively TRBD1 (6 bases). Germline CDR1 reads MGHDK; CDR2 reads SYGVNS. The CDR3 length is 14 residues. V dropped 2 bases and J dropped 3 bases, with 11 bases sitting between them. CDR3 sequence (DNA): TGTGCCAGCAGTGAAAGGGGGAGTTACTACGAGCAGTACTTC. It yields the protein CASSERGSYYEQYF.

The J gene is TRBJ2-1, the V gene TRBV2, with TRBD2 as a possible D gene (6 bases). The CDR3 runs 11 residues. V dropped 6 bases and J dropped 9 bases, with 9 bases sitting between them. Germline assignment: CDR1 SNHLY and CDR2 FYNNEI. The CDR3 sequence is CASREGGEQFF. CDR3 bases: TGTGCCAGCAGGGAGGGTGGTGAGCAGTTCTTC.

The sample holds many counts of this clonotype. V gene TRBV7-2 combines with J gene TRBJ2-3; 10 bases map to TRBD2. The germline gives CDR1 SGHTA, CDR2 FQGNSA. The length of the CDR3 is 15 residues. The J segment lost 2 bases and the V segment lost 3 bases, leaving 2 bases of the junction unmatched. The CDR3, as DNA: TGTGCCAGCAGCTTCCTAGCGGGAGTCACAGATACGCAGTATTTT. This sequence encodes CASSFLAGVTDTQYF.